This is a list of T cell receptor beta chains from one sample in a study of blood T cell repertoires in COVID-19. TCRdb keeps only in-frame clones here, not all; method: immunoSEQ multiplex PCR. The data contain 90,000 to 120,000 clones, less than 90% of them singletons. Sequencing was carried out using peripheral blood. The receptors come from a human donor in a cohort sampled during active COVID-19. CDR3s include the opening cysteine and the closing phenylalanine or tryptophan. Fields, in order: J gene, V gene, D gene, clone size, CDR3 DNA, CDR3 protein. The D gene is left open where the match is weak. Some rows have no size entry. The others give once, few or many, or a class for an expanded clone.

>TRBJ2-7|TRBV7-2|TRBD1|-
TGTGCCAGCAGCGACAGGGGCCGCATTGGGGTGAGCGAGCAGTACTTC
CASSDRGRIGVSEQYF
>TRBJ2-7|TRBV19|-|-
TGTGCCAGTAGTATAAGGAGTTGGGACTCCGCCCCCGGCGAGCAGTACTTC
CASSIRSWDSAPGEQYF
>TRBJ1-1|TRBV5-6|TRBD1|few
TGTGCCAGCAGCTTGGCGGCAGGGGGTCGAGCTTTCTTT
CASSLAAGGRAFF
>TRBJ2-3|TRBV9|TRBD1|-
TGTGCCAGCAGCGACGGACAGGGGGAGATAGATACGCAGTATTTT
CASSDGQGEIDTQYF
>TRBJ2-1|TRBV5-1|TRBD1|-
TGCGCCAGCAGCCTAAGGACAGGGAAGGCCCATGAGCAGTTCTTC
CASSLRTGKAHEQFF
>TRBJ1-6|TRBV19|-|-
TGTGCCAGTAGTGAACGAGGGCACAATTCACCCCTCCACTTT
CASSERGHNSPLHF
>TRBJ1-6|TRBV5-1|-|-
TGCGCCAGCAGCTTGGGTCAGGGCGATTCACCCCTCCACTTT
CASSLGQGDSPLHF
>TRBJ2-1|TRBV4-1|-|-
TGCGCCAGCAGCCTGGACTTAAACTCCTACAATGAGCAGTTCTTC
CASSLDLNSYNEQFF
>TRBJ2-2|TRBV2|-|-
TGTGCCAGCAGTGAAGGGCCTACCGGGGAGCTGTTTTTT
CASSEGPTGELFF
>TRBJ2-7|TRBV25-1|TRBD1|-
TGTGCCAGCAGTGCAGGGGGTGAGCAGTACTTC
CASSAGGEQYF
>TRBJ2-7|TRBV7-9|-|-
TGTGCCAGCAGCCTGGACTTCTCCTACGAGCAGTACTTC
CASSLDFSYEQYF
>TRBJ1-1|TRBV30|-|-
TGTGCCTGGACCCGTGGGAGTAACACTGAAGCTTTCTTT
CAWTRGSNTEAFF
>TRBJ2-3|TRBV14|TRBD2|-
TGTGCCAGCAGCCAAAGGGAGCGGGAGAGGACAGATACGCAGTATTTT
CASSQRERERTDTQYF
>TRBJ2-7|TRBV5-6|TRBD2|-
TGTGCCAGCAGCTTGACTAGCGCCTCGATCGAGCAGTACTTC
CASSLTSASIEQYF
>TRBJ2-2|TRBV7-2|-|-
TGTGCCAGCAGCTTAAGATCTGGAGGTACCGGGGAGCTGTTTTTT
CASSLRSGGTGELFF
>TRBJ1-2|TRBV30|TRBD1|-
TGTGCCCACGAAATTACAGGGGTGTTCACCTTC
CAHEITGVFTF
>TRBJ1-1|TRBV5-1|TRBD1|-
TGCGCCAGCAGCAAAGACAGGGGGAACACTGAAGCTTTCTTT
CASSKDRGNTEAFF
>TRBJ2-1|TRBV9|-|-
TGTGCCAGCAGCGTAGATGGCCAAAACTACAATGAGCAGTTCTTC
CASSVDGQNYNEQFF
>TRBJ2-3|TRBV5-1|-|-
TGCGCCAGCAGCGGGGAGGCGGGTACGCAGTATTTT
CASSGEAGTQYF
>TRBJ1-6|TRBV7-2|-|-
TGTGCCAGCAGCCGGGGTTATAATTCACCCCTCCACTTT
CASSRGYNSPLHF
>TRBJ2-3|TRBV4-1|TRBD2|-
TGCGCCAGCAGACATGTGGTGGGGAGCGGGAGTGGCTCAGATACGCAGTATTTT
CASRHVVGSGSGSDTQYF
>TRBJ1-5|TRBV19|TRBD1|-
TGTGCCAGTAGATCGGACAGGGTGAATCAGCCCCAGCATTTT
CASRSDRVNQPQHF
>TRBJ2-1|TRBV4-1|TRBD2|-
TGCGCCAGCAGCCGAACCTCCCCTAGCGGGACTTACTCCTACAATGAGCAGTTCTTC
CASSRTSPSGTYSYNEQFF
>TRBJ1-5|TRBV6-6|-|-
TGTGCCAGCAGTAAGGGGCAGCCCCAGCATTTT
CASSKGQPQHF
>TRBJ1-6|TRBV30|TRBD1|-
TGTGCCTGGGACCGGGACAGGGGTAATTCACCCCTCCACTTT
CAWDRDRGNSPLHF
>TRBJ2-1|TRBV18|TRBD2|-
TGTGCCAGCTCACCTCCCTTCCCACAACTAGCGGGAGGAAACAATGAGCAGTTCTTC
CASSPPFPQLAGGNNEQFF